The entry that follows covers one TCR beta chain sequence. As yet, its antigen is unknown. This entry is derived from a study of blood T cells in healthy people across ages. Study-level results: Getting older went along with TCR beta diversity per million T cells dropping roughly linearly.

For the second PCR, which ran for 7 to 11 cycles, a sample-barcoded 5' primer and a J-beta primer mix were used. TCRdb recomputed calls from the 5' RACE reads with MiXCR, one row per CDR3 protein. Of 1 million or so distinct CDR3 sequences listed, around 45% were seen once; the top ten hold about 19%. The source is a woman in her sixties in good health. Sequenced sample: blood.

For the CDR3, the DNA is TGTGCCAGCAGTGTTAAGACAGGGTCGAGTGAGCAGTTCTTC. Translation: CASSVKTGSSEQFF. The gene calls are TRBV6-4 and TRBJ2-1; 7 bases align to TRBD1. J gave up 9 bases and V 4 bases, and 9 bases lay outside the gene matches. CDR3 length: 14 amino acids. Germline V gene lookup returns CDR1 MRHNA and CDR2 SNTAGT.